This T cell receptor beta chain was identified during a study of graft-versus-host responses after intestinal transplantation. The overall study: Every recipient had anti-thymocyte globulin induction and roughly three years of tacrolimus plus steroids.

Clones were sequenced by immunoSEQ multiplex PCR, and TCRdb holds only the in-frame ones, with some missing. Here the sample spans 50,000 to 75,000 clones, about 94% being singletons. Whole-study findings and limits: Levels of circulating GvH clones at their peak were associated with early post-transplant HvG declines. Allografts carried high graft-versus-host to host-versus-graft clonal ratios in patients having graft-donor T cell macrochimerism.

To note about this clone: Its antigen is not identified.

Germline CDR1 and CDR2: SGHRS and YFSETQ. The CDR3 sequence is 14 residues long. Sequenced here: unstimulated CD4+ T cells sorted from spleen or lymph node cells, sampled before transplant. This clonotype was sampled from a human donor who was the organ donor for an intestinal transplant. The chain carries TRBV5-1 and TRBJ2-5; D may correspond to TRBD1 or TRBD2 (5 bases each). The end of the DNA aligns better with TRBJ2-7, so the J call may be wrong. CDR3 in amino acids: CASRLRDENYEQYF. In nucleotides, the CDR3 is TGCGCCAGCCGCCTCCGGGACGAGAACTACGAGCAGTACTTC.